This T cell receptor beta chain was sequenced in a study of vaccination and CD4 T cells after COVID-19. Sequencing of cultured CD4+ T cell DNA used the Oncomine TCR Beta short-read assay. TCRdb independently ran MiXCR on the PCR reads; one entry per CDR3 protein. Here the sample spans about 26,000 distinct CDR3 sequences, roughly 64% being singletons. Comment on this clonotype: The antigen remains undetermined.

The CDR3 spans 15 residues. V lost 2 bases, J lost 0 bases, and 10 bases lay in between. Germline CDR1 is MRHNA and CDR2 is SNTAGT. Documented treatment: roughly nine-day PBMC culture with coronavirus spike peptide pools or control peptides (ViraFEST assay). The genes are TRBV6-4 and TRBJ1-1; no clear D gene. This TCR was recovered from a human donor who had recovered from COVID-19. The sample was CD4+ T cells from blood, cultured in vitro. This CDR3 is CASSDNPQMNTEAFF. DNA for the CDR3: TGTGCCAGCAGTGACAACCCGCAGATGAACACTGAAGCTTTCTTT.